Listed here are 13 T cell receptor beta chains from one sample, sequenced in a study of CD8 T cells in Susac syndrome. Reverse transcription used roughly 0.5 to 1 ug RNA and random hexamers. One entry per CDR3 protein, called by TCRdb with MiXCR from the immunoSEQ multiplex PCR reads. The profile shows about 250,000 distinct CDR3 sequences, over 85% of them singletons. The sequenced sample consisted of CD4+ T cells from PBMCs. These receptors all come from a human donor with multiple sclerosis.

The CDR3 nucleotides read TGTGCCAGCAGCTTAGCCGACCAGCGGGAGATAGGGGAGACCCAGTACTTC. Protein sequence: CASSLADQREIGETQYF. This rearrangement joins TRBV13 to TRBJ2-5; TRBD2 agrees at 8 bases. Trimming cost V 1 base and J 5 bases; bases outside gene matches: 12. The CDR3 is 17 residues long. Germline assignment: CDR1 PRHDT and CDR2 FYEKMQ (reference sequence).

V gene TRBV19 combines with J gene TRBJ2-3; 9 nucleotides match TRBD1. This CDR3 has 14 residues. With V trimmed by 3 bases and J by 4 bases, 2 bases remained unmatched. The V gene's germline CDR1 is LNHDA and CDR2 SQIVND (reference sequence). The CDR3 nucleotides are TGTGCCAGTAGTATTACAGGGGGCGCAGATACGCAGTATTTT. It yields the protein CASSITGGADTQYF.

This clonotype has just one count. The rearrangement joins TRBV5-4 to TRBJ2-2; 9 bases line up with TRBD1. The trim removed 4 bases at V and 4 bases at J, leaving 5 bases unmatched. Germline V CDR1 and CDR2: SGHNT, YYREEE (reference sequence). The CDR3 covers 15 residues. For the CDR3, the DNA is TGTGCCAGCAGCCCAGGGACAGGGTTCACCGGGGAGCTGTTTTTT. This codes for CASSPGTGFTGELFF.

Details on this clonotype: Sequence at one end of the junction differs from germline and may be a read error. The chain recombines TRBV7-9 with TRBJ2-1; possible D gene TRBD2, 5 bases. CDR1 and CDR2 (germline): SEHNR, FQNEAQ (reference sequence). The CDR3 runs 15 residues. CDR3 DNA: TGTGCCAGCAGCCTAGCCGCGCGAAAGGGCAATGAGCAGTTCTTC. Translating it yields CASSLAARKGNEQFF.

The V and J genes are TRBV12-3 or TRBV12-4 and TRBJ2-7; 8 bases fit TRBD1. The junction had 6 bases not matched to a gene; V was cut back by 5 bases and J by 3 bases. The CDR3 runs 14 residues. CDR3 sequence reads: CASSDRGFSYEQYF. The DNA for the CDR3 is TGTGCCAGCAGTGACAGGGGTTTCAGCTACGAGCAGTACTTC.

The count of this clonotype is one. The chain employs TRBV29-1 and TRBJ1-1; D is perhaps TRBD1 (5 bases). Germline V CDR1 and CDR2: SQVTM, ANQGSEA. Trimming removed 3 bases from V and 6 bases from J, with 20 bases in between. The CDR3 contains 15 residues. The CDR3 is CSVDGAGRDGAEAFF. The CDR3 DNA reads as TGCAGCGTTGACGGGGCGGGCCGAGATGGGGCTGAAGCTTTCTTT.

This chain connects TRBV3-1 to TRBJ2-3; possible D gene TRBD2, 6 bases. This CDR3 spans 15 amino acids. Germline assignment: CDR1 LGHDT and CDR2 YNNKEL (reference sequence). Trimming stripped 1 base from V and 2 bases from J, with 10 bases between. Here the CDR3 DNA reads TGTGCCAGCAGCCAAGTCGGGAGCCTCACAGATACGCAGTATTTT. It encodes CASSQVGSLTDTQYF.

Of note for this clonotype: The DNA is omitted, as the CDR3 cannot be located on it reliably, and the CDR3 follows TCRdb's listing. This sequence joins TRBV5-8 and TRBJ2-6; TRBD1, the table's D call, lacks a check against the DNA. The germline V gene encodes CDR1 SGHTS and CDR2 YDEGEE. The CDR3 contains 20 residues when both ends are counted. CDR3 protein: CASSLLRARTPRTGANVLTF.

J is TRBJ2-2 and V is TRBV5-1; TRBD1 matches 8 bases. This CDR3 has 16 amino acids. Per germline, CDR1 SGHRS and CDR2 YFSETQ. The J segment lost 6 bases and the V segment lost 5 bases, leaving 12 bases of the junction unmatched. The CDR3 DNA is TGCGCCAGCAGTCTTCTGACAGGGGAATCCTCCGGGGAGCTGTTTTTT. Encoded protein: CASSLLTGESSGELFF.

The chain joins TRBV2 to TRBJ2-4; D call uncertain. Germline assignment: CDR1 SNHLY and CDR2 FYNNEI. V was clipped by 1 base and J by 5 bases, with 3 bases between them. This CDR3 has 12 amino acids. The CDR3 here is CASSEVENIQYF. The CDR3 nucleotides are TGTGCCAGCAGTGAAGTGGAAAACATTCAGTACTTC.

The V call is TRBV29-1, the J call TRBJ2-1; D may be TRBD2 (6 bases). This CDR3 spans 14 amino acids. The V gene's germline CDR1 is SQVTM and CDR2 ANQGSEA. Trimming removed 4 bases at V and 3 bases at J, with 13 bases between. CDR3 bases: TGCAGCGTTGTGGAGGGTCTACTCTACAATGAGCAGTTCTTC. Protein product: CSVVEGLLYNEQFF.

The CDR3 region has the DNA TGTGCCAGCAGTTACTCGGAGGCGTTGGACGGCGAGCAGTACTTC. Its protein is CASSYSEALDGEQYF. The V gene is TRBV6-6, the J gene TRBJ2-7, with a weak D call TRBD2 (5 bases). Germline assignment: CDR1 MNHNY and CDR2 SVGAGI (reference sequence). CDR3 length: 15 amino acids. V was pared by 0 bases and J by 6 bases, with 15 bases between.

CDR3 amino acids: CAIAPSGENNEQFF. CDR3 nucleotides: TGTGCCATCGCCCCTAGCGGGGAAAACAATGAGCAGTTCTTC. The chain joins TRBV10-3 to TRBJ2-1, with TRBD2 matching over 9 bases. In germline, CDR1 is ENHRY, CDR2 SYGVKD. The trim removed 8 bases at V and 5 bases at J, leaving 7 bases unmatched. The CDR3 is made up of 14 amino acids.